This paragraph covers one T cell receptor (beta chain) sequence. Its antigen remains unidentified. Qualities for individual bases were not recorded, and no much larger clone is one base off. These data are taken from a study of blood T cell repertoires in COVID-19 (dated by TCRdb to the early 2020s). In terms of the full investigation: Samples from collaborators originated in the United States, Italy and Spain and spanned both the acute and convalescent phases of COVID-19. The prospective study material was composed of cDNA or gDNA derived from T cells, B-cell-depleted T cells, or PBMCs. Deeply sampled blood TCRbeta repertoires from subjects exposed to, actively infected with, or recovered from COVID-19 were included in the dataset. The repertoires were released in a freely available public database intended as a resource for research on the immune response to SARS-CoV-2. Samples came from the ongoing ImmuneRACE study (first 160 participants) plus 1,254 subjects from 6 global collaborators. A de-identified subject ID, COVID-19 status, age in years and sex were almost always included in the sample metadata. Where available, HLA class I and class II types were obtained from metadata supplied by the sample provider rather than from assay-based typing. Beyond this particular receptor, the publication reports: The amount of clinical and demographic metadata varied by source and participant and was provided uncurated.

The immunoSEQ Assay, a bias-controlled multiplex PCR, was used to amplify TCRbeta CDR3 regions from genomic DNA. The study's own analysis went as follows. Nucleated cell counts per sample were estimated from amplification of reference gene primers within the assay. To quantify the absolute abundance of each unique TCRbeta CDR3 rearrangement, sequence reads were collapsed and filtered. Productive Simpson clonality was computed per sample as the square root of Simpson's diversity index over productive rearrangements. The table comes from immuneACCESS by way of TCRdb, which keeps in-frame sequences with V and J called. Part of the clones is missing from these tables; in studies checked, under half for an unresolved V gene and the rest for unknown reasons. V and J calls and clone size are copied from that table; D and trimming were computed from the DNA. The sample table holds approximately 110,000 clones, of which 70% to 90% were seen once. Approximately 4.2% of the sample is taken by the ten largest.

Whole blood was collected in K2EDTA tubes by collaborating institutions according to the institutions' own protocols. For TCRbeta analysis, collaborators shipped samples as frozen whole blood, isolated PBMCs, or DNA extracted from either of those sample types. The TCR was taken from a woman aged 45-65 years with acute or convalescent COVID-19. The sample comprised peripheral blood.

The encoded CDR3 is CASSQYRSSGANVLTF. At the DNA level, the sequence is TGCGCCAGCAGCCAATACAGGTCCTCTGGGGCCAACGTCCTGACTTTC. The V gene is TRBV4-3 and the J gene is TRBJ2-6, with TRBD1 perhaps the D gene, on 5 matching bases. At the junction V is shortened by 2 bases and J by 0 bases, with 8 bases in between. CDR1 and CDR2 (LGHNA, YSLEER) derive from the germline V gene. Including cysteine and phenylalanine, the CDR3 has 16 amino acids. The read is trimmed to its CDR3 DNA, 48 bases read in frame from base 1.